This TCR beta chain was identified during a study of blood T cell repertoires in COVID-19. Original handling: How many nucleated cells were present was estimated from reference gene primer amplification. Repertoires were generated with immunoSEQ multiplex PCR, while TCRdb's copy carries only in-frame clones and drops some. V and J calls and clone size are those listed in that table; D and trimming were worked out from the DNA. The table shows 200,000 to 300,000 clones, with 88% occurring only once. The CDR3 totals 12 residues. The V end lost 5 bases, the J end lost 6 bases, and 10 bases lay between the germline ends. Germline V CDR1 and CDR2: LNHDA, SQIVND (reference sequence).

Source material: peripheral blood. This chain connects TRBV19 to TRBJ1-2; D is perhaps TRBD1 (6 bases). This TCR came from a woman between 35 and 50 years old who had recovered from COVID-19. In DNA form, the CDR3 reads TGTGCCAGTAGTGGAAACAGGGATGGCTACACCTTC. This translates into CASSGNRDGYTF.